This is a list of T cell receptor beta chains from one sample in a study of T-cell reconstitution after alpha-beta-depleted transplantation in children. TCRdb re-analysed the PCR reads in MiXCR, keeping a single row per CDR3 protein. The sample yields about 830,000 distinct CDR3 sequences, around 17% seen once. The sequencing here drew on PBMCs, mostly from graft donor cells, taken 360 days after TCRalphabeta/CD19-depleted stem cell transplant. The receptors shown here come from a male patient under 18 who had a stem cell transplant for acute lymphoblastic leukemia, so the T cells may come from the graft donor. Each CDR3 is given with its conserved first and last residue. Each record gives: J gene, D gene, clone size, V gene, CDR3 DNA, CDR3 protein. D genes are given only for firm matches. Clone size, where shown, is once, few, many, or a class for clones that have expanded.

TRBJ2-7	TRBD1	few	TRBV7-9	TGTGCCAGCAGCTTGGCCTACAGGGGAGAGAAGAACGAGCAGTACTTC	CASSLAYRGEKNEQYF
TRBJ2-5	NA	many	TRBV4-2	TGTGCCAGCACGGGCACCCAAGAGACCCAGTACTTC	CASTGTQETQYF
TRBJ2-1	NA	few	TRBV7-9	TGTGCCAGCAGCTTAGTAGTACCGGGCCAGTTCTTC	CASSLVVPGQFF
TRBJ2-7	NA	NA	TRBV5-1	TGCGCCAGCAGCTTGGATGTGGGAGAGACCTACGAGCAGTACTTC	CASSLDVGETYEQYF
TRBJ2-5	NA	NA	TRBV19	TGTGCCAGCCGATCTCCGAGGGGAGAGACCCAGTACTTC	CASRSPRGETQYF
TRBJ1-2	TRBD1	few	TRBV27	TGTGCCAGCAGTCAGGCGTGGGCAGGGGGTTATGGCTACACCTTC	CASSQAWAGGYGYTF
TRBJ2-5	TRBD2	NA	TRBV2	TGTGCCAGGACTCCCTTCGGGACTAGCGGGAGTGGGTGGGAGACCCAGTACTTC	CARTPFGTSGSGWETQYF
TRBJ2-7	NA	NA	TRBV29-1	TGCAGCGTCTCACCTACCGACAGCCTCCACGAGCAGTACTTC	CSVSPTDSLHEQYF
TRBJ2-5	NA	few	TRBV20-1	TGCAGTGCTAGGCCCCGGAGTGTCGAGACCCAGTACTTC	CSARPRSVETQYF
TRBJ2-2	TRBD2	NA	TRBV7-2	TGTGCCAGCAGCTTAGGTCGCGGGAGGGACATCACCGGGGAGCTGTTTTTT	CASSLGRGRDITGELFF
TRBJ2-1	NA	NA	TRBV7-2	TGTGCCAGCAGCTTAGTGAGGGCCGGGGGTGAGCAGTTCTTC	CASSLVRAGGEQFF
TRBJ1-2	TRBD1	many	TRBV7-9	TGTGCCAGCAGCTTTACAGGGGACGGTGGCTACACCTTC	CASSFTGDGGYTF
TRBJ1-1	NA	few	TRBV7-9	TGTGCCAGCAGCCTTTGGACAGCCCTGAACACTGAAGCTTTCTTT	CASSLWTALNTEAFF
TRBJ1-3	TRBD1	few	TRBV10-3	TGTGCCATCAGTCCCGGGACAGCGGACGGAAACACCATATATTTT	CAISPGTADGNTIYF
TRBJ1-2	NA	few	TRBV27	TGTGCCAGCAGTCGACAGGCTGACTATGGCTACACCTTC	CASSRQADYGYTF
TRBJ1-3	NA	NA	TRBV20-1	TGCAGTGCTAGTAGTCCGGGGATTGGAAACACCATATATTTT	CSASSPGIGNTIYF
TRBJ2-3	NA	few	TRBV7-2	TGTGCCAGCAGCTTAGATAGGCGGGCAGATACGCAGTATTTT	CASSLDRRADTQYF
TRBJ2-1	TRBD2	NA	TRBV7-8	TGTGCCAGCAGCAGGGGACTAGCTTCTAACAATGAGCAGTTCTTC	CASSRGLASNNEQFF
TRBJ1-5	NA	few	TRBV7-9	TGTGCCAGCAGCACGGACCATCGGACCCAGCATTTT	CASSTDHRTQHF
TRBJ2-1	NA	many	TRBV12-3/TRBV12-4	TGTGCCAGCAGTTCCGGGAATCTTCTAGGAGCACGAGGAGACAATGAGCAGTTCTTC	CASSSGNLLGARGDNEQFF
TRBJ2-1	NA	few	TRBV5-1	TGCGCCAGCAGATTTGAGGTGGGCTACAATGAGCAGTTCTTC	CASRFEVGYNEQFF
TRBJ2-3	NA	few	TRBV20-1	TGCAGTGCCATCTCACCGAGGGGGGACACAGATACGCAGTATTTT	CSAISPRGDTDTQYF
TRBJ2-3	TRBD1	NA	TRBV28	TGTGCCAGCAGTTTCTATCCCCAAGAGGGGGCCCACACAGATACGCAGTATTTT	CASSFYPQEGAHTDTQYF
TRBJ1-6	NA	NA	TRBV5-1	TGCGCCAGCAGATTCTGGGACTTTAATTCACCCCTCCACTTT	CASRFWDFNSPLHF
TRBJ2-1	TRBD2	few	TRBV15	TGTGCCACCAGCAGAACGGGACTAGCGAATGAGCAGTTCTTC	CATSRTGLANEQFF